Following are 25 T cell receptor beta chains from one sample sequenced in a study of cytomegalovirus exposure and HLA in healthy donors. This PCR relied on a set of 60 Vbeta primers and 13 Jbeta primers. Measured with immunoSEQ multiplex PCR; TCRdb has only the in-frame clones, and not every one. The table has approximately 120,000 clones, about 75% seen once. Sample: PBMCs. Source of these receptors: a woman aged 40-49 years in good health and CMV-seropositive.

The chain links TRBV7-9 to TRBJ1-6; weak D call: TRBD1 (6 bases). CDR1 SEHNR and CDR2 FQNEAQ come from the germline V gene (reference sequence). This CDR3 has 15 amino acids. V gave up 5 bases and J gave up 4 bases, with 12 bases separating them. The CDR3 loop is CASSQGTIYNSPLHF. Here the CDR3 DNA reads TGTGCCAGCAGCCAAGGGACAATATATAATTCACCCCTCCACTTT.

This chain links TRBV10-2 with TRBJ1-1; D gene uncertain. Deletions cut 10 bases from V and 2 bases from J, with 11 bases between. Germline CDR1 is WSHSY and CDR2 is SAAADI. The CDR3 runs to 12 residues. The CDR3 protein is CAISITNTEAFF. As DNA, the CDR3 is TGCGCCATTTCGATCACAAACACTGAAGCTTTCTTT.

This clone was seen more than once but under ten times. J is TRBJ1-1 and V is TRBV30; D possibly corresponds to TRBD1 (6 bases). CDR3 length equals 12 residues. The V gene's germline CDR1 is GTSNPN and CDR2 SVGIG (reference sequence). V was clipped by 2 bases and J by 6 bases, with 10 bases between them. Here the CDR3 DNA reads TGTGCCTGGAGTCTACAGGGCCCTGAAGCTTTCTTT. Its protein is CAWSLQGPEAFF. The full variable domain, rest sourced from reference TRBV30 and TRBJ1-1, is SQTIHQWPATLVQPVGSPLSLECTVEGTSNPNLYWYRQAAGRGLQLLFYSVGIGQISSEVPQNLSASRPQDRQFILSSKKLLLSDSGFYLCAWSLQGPEAFFGQGTRLTVV.

Here the CDR3 DNA reads TGCGCCAGCAGCTTGGCCGGGGGGTCTTTGAAGAATTCACCCCTCCACTTT. Its protein is CASSLAGGSLKNSPLHF. The V call is TRBV5-1, the J call TRBJ1-6; TRBD1 is a possible D gene (5 bases). The germline V gene has CDR1 SGHRS and CDR2 YFSETQ. The CDR3 is 17 amino acids. V was cut by 0 bases and J by 7 bases, with 17 bases left in between. The variable domain in full, completed from reference TRBV5-1 and TRBJ1-6, reads KAGVTQTPRYLIKTRGQQVTLSCSPISGHRSVSWYQQTPGQGLQFLFEYFSETQRNKGNFPGRFSGRQFSNSRSEMNVSTLELGDSALYLCASSLAGGSLKNSPLHFGNGTRLTVT.

The DNA of the CDR3 is TGTGCCTGGAGTCTCACAGGGGCCGGGGAGCTGTTTTTT. It encodes CAWSLTGAGELFF. This sequence joins TRBV30 and TRBJ2-2, with TRBD1 identical over 7 bases. The CDR3 has 13 amino acids. The germline gives CDR1 GTSNPN, CDR2 SVGIG (reference sequence). V shed 2 bases, J shed 6 bases, and the junction held 3 bases outside the gene matches. Supplemented by reference TRBV30 and TRBJ2-2, the full variable domain reads SQTIHQWPATLVQPVGSPLSLECTVEGTSNPNLYWYRQAAGRGLQLLFYSVGIGQISSEVPQNLSASRPQDRQFILSSKKLLLSDSGFYLCAWSLTGAGELFFGEGSRLTVL.

This chain's CDR3 is CASSHPTGSSYEQYF. CDR3 nucleotides: TGTGCCAGCTCACACCCGACAGGGAGCTCCTACGAGCAGTACTTC. This chain links TRBV18 with TRBJ2-7, with TRBD1 matching over 7 bases. Germline CDR1 KGHSH, CDR2 LQKENI. This CDR3 is 15 amino acids long. Losses at the gene ends were 4 bases for V and 0 bases for J; bases not matched to a gene: 6.

The rearrangement links TRBV25-1 to TRBJ2-5; 12 positions match TRBD2. This CDR3 comprises 15 residues. Germline V gives CDR1 MGHDK, CDR2 SYGVNS. With V trimmed by 3 bases and J by 10 bases, 9 bases remained unmatched. Here the CDR3 DNA reads TGTGCCAGCAGTGACAACCGACTAGCGGGGGAGGTCCAGTACTTC. Translating it yields CASSDNRLAGEVQYF.

The V gene is TRBV30, the J gene TRBJ1-2; D is unclear. Trimming stripped 7 bases from V and 8 bases from J, with 17 bases between. There are 12 residues in the CDR3. Germline CDR1 is GTSNPN and CDR2 is SVGIG (reference sequence). Here the CDR3 reads CASLPPRGGYTF. CDR3 in DNA: TGTGCCTCCTTACCACCACGAGGAGGCTACACCTTC.

In its sample, this clone was seen once. The rearrangement uses TRBV30 and TRBJ1-5; D ambiguous. V lost 2 bases to trimming and J lost 1 base, with 6 bases between them. CDR1 GTSNPN and CDR2 SVGIG come from the germline V gene (reference sequence). CDR3 size: 13 residues. CDR3 DNA sequence: TGTGCCTGGAGTTTACAGAGCAATCAGCCCCAGCATTTT. Translation: CAWSLQSNQPQHF.

The chain uses TRBV27 and TRBJ1-5, with D perhaps matching TRBD1 (5 bases). The germline V gene encodes CDR1 MNHEY and CDR2 SMNVEV (reference sequence). This CDR3 has 15 amino acids. Deletions cut 0 bases from V and 0 bases from J, with 6 bases between. The CDR3 is CASSLSRDSNQPQHF. CDR3 DNA sequence: TGTGCCAGCAGTTTATCCAGGGATAGCAATCAGCCCCAGCATTTT.

The chain has TRBV5-6 and TRBJ1-1; unclear D gene. The CDR3 consists of 13 residues. The V and J ends lost 3 bases and 4 bases respectively, with 10 bases between them. CDR1 is SGHDT, CDR2 YYEEEE, per germline. The CDR3 region has the DNA TGTGCCAGCAGCTCTCCCCGGGGCACTGAAGCTTTCTTT. Translated, it gives CASSSPRGTEAFF. Filled out from reference TRBV5-6 and TRBJ1-1, the complete variable domain reads DAGVTQSPTHLIKTRGQQVTLRCSPKSGHDTVSWYQQALGQGPQFIFQYYEEEERQRGNFPDRFSGHQFPNYSSELNVNALLLGDSALYLCASSSPRGTEAFFGQGTRLTVV.

V gene TRBV30 combines with J gene TRBJ2-4; 8 positions agree with TRBD2. CDR3 length equals 15 residues. The germline V gene has CDR1 GTSNPN and CDR2 SVGIG (reference sequence). V lost 3 bases, J lost 3 bases, and 7 bases stayed unmatched. CDR3: CAWSVAGGGKNIQYF. DNA of the CDR3: TGTGCCTGGAGCGTAGCCGGGGGGGGCAAAAACATTCAGTACTTC. Full variable domain (missing parts from reference TRBV30 and TRBJ2-4): SQTIHQWPATLVQPVGSPLSLECTVEGTSNPNLYWYRQAAGRGLQLLFYSVGIGQISSEVPQNLSASRPQDRQFILSSKKLLLSDSGFYLCAWSVAGGGKNIQYFGAGTRLSVL.

This clone occurred once. The chain uses TRBV7-8 and TRBJ1-2; D is ambiguous. Between the trimmed V and J ends, which lost 2 bases and 0 bases, there was a span of 7 bases. Germline lookup yields CDR1 SGHVS and CDR2 FQNEAQ. The CDR3 covers 14 residues. This CDR3 is CASSLISSNYGYTF. In DNA, the CDR3 is TGTGCCAGCAGCTTAATATCCTCTAACTATGGCTACACCTTC.

The gene calls are TRBV6-5 and TRBJ2-3, with a tentative D call TRBD1 (5 bases). The CDR3 length is 15 residues. Germline CDR1 is MNHEY and CDR2 is SVGAGI. V lost 2 bases and J 1 base, leaving 10 bases between the germline ends. The CDR3 spells CASSYTDRGTDTQYF. The CDR3 DNA sequence: TGTGCCAGCAGTTACACTGACAGAGGCACAGATACGCAGTATTTT.

The rearrangement uses TRBV5-4 and TRBJ1-2, with 9 bases lining up with TRBD1. Germline-derived CDR1 and CDR2 are SGHNT and YYREEE (reference sequence). The CDR3 is 15 residues long. V lost 2 bases to trimming and J lost 6 bases; unmatched junction nucleotides: 8. The CDR3 is CASSFGTGRDDGYTF. The CDR3 DNA is TGTGCCAGCAGCTTCGGGACAGGGCGGGATGATGGCTACACCTTC. The full variable domain, its missing parts supplied by reference TRBV5-4 and TRBJ1-2, is ETGVTQSPTHLIKTRGQQVTLRCSSQSGHNTVSWYQQALGQGPQFIFQYYREEENGRGNFPPRFSGLQFPNYSSELNVNALELDDSALYLCASSFGTGRDDGYTFGSGTRLTVV.

The chain links TRBV5-4 to TRBJ1-6; TRBD1 is a possible D gene (5 bases). Trimming cost V 0 bases and J 3 bases, with 10 bases left between them. Per the germline V gene, CDR1 is SGHNT and CDR2 is YYREEE (reference sequence). CDR3 length: 16 amino acids. The CDR3 sequence: CASSLGQPRYNSPLHF. In DNA form, the CDR3 reads TGTGCCAGCAGCTTGGGACAGCCCCGCTATAATTCACCCCTCCACTTT.

There are a few counts of this clone. The rearrangement links TRBV6-5 to TRBJ1-1, with D maybe TRBD1 (5 bases). This CDR3 region has 14 residues. V was clipped by 2 bases and J by 1 base, with 8 bases between them. CDR1 and CDR2 from the germline V gene are MNHEY and SVGAGI. The CDR3 loop is CASSYRGPNTEAFF. The CDR3 nucleotides are TGTGCCAGCAGTTACAGGGGCCCGAACACTGAAGCTTTCTTT.

This chain connects TRBV11-2 to TRBJ2-5, with D tentatively TRBD1 (6 bases). Looked up from germline, CDR1 is SGHAT and CDR2 is FQNNGV. V dropped 4 bases and J dropped 5 bases, with 14 bases sitting between them. The CDR3 covers 14 residues. CDR3 sequence: CASSSRGQGETQYF. The CDR3 DNA is TGTGCCAGCAGCTCCAGGGGTCAGGGGGAGACCCAGTACTTC.

CDR3 loop: CASSLLAGGRNEQFF. CDR3 nucleotide sequence: TGTGCCAGCAGCCTACTAGCGGGGGGGCGCAATGAGCAGTTCTTC. V usage is TRBV5-4 and J usage is TRBJ2-1, with 13 bases fitting TRBD2. The CDR3 has 15 amino acids. With 4 bases clipped from V and 6 bases from J, the junction kept 4 bases outside the gene matches. The germline V gene encodes CDR1 SGHNT and CDR2 YYREEE (reference sequence).

The chain links TRBV18 to TRBJ1-5, with D possibly TRBD1 on 5 matching bases. The CDR3 runs 14 residues. Trimming cost V 5 bases and J 1 base, with 9 bases left between them. The germline V gene has CDR1 KGHSH and CDR2 LQKENI. For the CDR3, the DNA is TGTGCCAGCTCAATCGGGGGAAGCAATCAGCCCCAGCATTTT. It codes for CASSIGGSNQPQHF.

V usage is TRBV10-1 and J usage is TRBJ2-3; no reliable D call. V lost 6 bases and J lost 4, with 14 bases in between. Germline V gives CDR1 WNHNN, CDR2 SYGVQD (reference sequence). The CDR3 consists of 14 residues. The CDR3 region has the DNA TGCGCCAGCAGCGGGTTGAACCCGTCAGATACGCAGTATTTT. Translating it yields CASSGLNPSDTQYF.

This chain joins TRBV7-2 and TRBJ2-1; the match to TRBD2 covers 9 bases. This CDR3 is built from 15 residues. Germline CDR1 is SGHTA and CDR2 is FQGNSA. The trim removed 2 bases at V and 4 bases at J, leaving 3 bases unmatched. The CDR3 DNA reads as TGTGCCAGCAGCTTATGGGCGGGGGGGTACAATGAGCAGTTCTTC. It is translated as CASSLWAGGYNEQFF.

The table lists this clone with a few counts. The gene calls are TRBV19 and TRBJ1-1, with a weak D call TRBD1 (6 bases). The CDR3 sequence is 15 residues long. Germline values: CDR1 LNHDA, CDR2 SQIVND (reference sequence). The V end lost 5 bases, the J end lost 6 bases, and 19 bases lay between the germline ends. CDR3 DNA sequence: TGTGCCAGTAGTGTGAGGACCCAGGGGACGGCTGAAGCTTTCTTT. Translation: CASSVRTQGTAEAFF.

The chain carries TRBV28 and TRBJ1-2, with TRBD1 as a possible D gene (6 bases). This CDR3 has 14 residues. V lost 6 bases, J lost 7 bases, and 18 bases lay in between. Germline CDR1 reads MDHEN; CDR2 reads SYDVKM. The CDR3 protein is CASSFNTGSGGYTF. The CDR3 bases are TGTGCCAGCAGCTTTAACACAGGGTCTGGTGGCTACACCTTC.

The rearrangement links TRBV19 to TRBJ2-1; D remains ambiguous. V was cut by 1 base and J by 13 bases, with 17 bases left in between. Germline CDR1 and CDR2: LNHDA and SQIVND (reference sequence). The length of the CDR3 is 14 residues. The CDR3 reads CASSIVPPPSSQFF. The DNA of the CDR3 is TGTGCCAGTAGTATAGTACCCCCCCCTAGTTCACAGTTCTTC.